These 3 T cell receptor beta chains originate from one sample sequenced in a study of T cells in Graves' hyperthyroidism and ophthalmopathy. There were TCR beta CDR3 regions amplified from RNA transcripts. The primer set for the first-round RT-PCR of the TCR CDR3 was HTBI. TCRdb recomputed calls from the multiplex PCR reads with MiXCR, one row per CDR3 protein. The profile shows approximately 400,000 distinct CDR3 sequences, 19% of them singletons. The sequenced sample was blood. The receptors here all came from a woman between 18 and 29 years old with Graves' hyperthyroidism.

In its sample, this clonotype was seen many times. The genes are TRBV10-3 and TRBJ2-5; D is possibly TRBD1 (5 bases). This CDR3 comprises 12 residues. V lost 9 bases, J lost 5 bases, and 13 bases lay in between. The V gene's germline CDR1 is ENHRY and CDR2 SYGVKD. The CDR3 region has the DNA TGTGCCATTGGTGCAGGGTCCGAGACCCAGTACTTC. Protein: CAIGAGSETQYF.

This clonotype was detected ten times or more. The J gene is TRBJ1-1, the V gene TRBV11-2; D may be TRBD1 (5 bases). In germline, CDR1 is SGHAT, CDR2 FQNNGV. This CDR3 is 19 amino acids long. V shed 5 bases and J shed 1 base, with 26 bases lying between them. The CDR3 DNA is TGTGCCAGCAGCGCCCGGAGTGTCAGGGCCCTCATTCAGAACACTGAAGCTTTCTTT. Translating it yields CASSARSVRALIQNTEAFF.

Only a few counts were recorded for this clonotype. The chain has TRBV24-1 and TRBJ1-2; D call uncertain. Germline V CDR1 and CDR2: KGHDR, SFDVKD. This CDR3 contains 13 residues. V lost 9 bases to trimming and J lost 2 bases, with 12 bases between them. In nucleotides, the CDR3 is TGTGCCACCTCACCCTCCGGCAACTATGGCTACACCTTC. Translation: CATSPSGNYGYTF.